Each of the 5 T cell receptor beta chains below was sequenced from the same sample in a study of blood T cells in healthy people across ages. A second PCR of about 6 to 11 cycles used a sample-barcoded 5' primer and a J-beta primer mix. Each CDR3 protein gets one entry after TCRdb re-called the 5' RACE reads with MiXCR. The sample carries about 630,000 distinct CDR3 sequences, under 25% recorded once. The specimen was blood. These receptors were collected from an older man in good health.

In its sample, this clonotype was seen many times. The CDR3 DNA sequence: TGCAGCGTTCGTGAGGGTCAAGAGACCCAGTACTTC. The encoded protein is CSVREGQETQYF. The genes are TRBV29-1 and TRBJ2-5, with D possibly TRBD2 on 5 matching bases. Germline V lookup: CDR1 SQVTM, CDR2 ANQGSEA. This CDR3 comprises 12 residues. Deletions cut 5 bases from V and 2 bases from J, with 9 bases between. The variable domain in full, with the rest retrieved from reference TRBV29-1 and TRBJ2-5, is SAVISQKPSRDICQRGTSLTIQCQVDSQVTMMFWYRQQPGQSLTLIATANQGSEATYESGFVIDKFPISRPNLTFSTLTVSNMSPEDSSIYLCSVREGQETQYFGPGTRLLVL.

The V call is TRBV2, the J call TRBJ1-1; 10 bases match TRBD1. V lost 6 bases and J lost 5; bases outside the gene matches: 9. Germline V gene lookup returns CDR1 SNHLY and CDR2 FYNNEI. The CDR3 sequence is 15 residues long. The CDR3 bases are TGTGCCAGCAGCCCTAGACAGGGGGCGCGAACTGAAGCTTTCTTT. Translated: CASSPRQGARTEAFF.

This clonotype appeared a single time. The V gene is TRBV10-3, the J gene TRBJ2-5; no firm D call. This CDR3 has 12 amino acids. Germline CDR1 ENHRY, CDR2 SYGVKD. Between the trimmed V and J ends, which lost 11 bases and 5 bases, there was a span of 15 bases. Here the CDR3 reads CACRTDGETQYF. As DNA, the CDR3 is TGTGCCTGCCGGACCGACGGGGAGACCCAGTACTTC.

The chain carries TRBV11-2 and TRBJ2-3; 10 positions match TRBD2. CDR1 and CDR2 from the germline V gene are SGHAT and FQNNGV. This CDR3 is built from 16 residues. Unmatched junction bases numbered 10, after V lost 3 bases and J lost 7 bases. Written as DNA, the CDR3 is TGTGCCAGCAGCTTCACCACTAGCGGGACCCGGTATACGCAGTATTTT. Translation gives CASSFTTSGTRYTQYF.

The V call is TRBV20-1, the J call TRBJ2-1, with D perhaps TRBD2 (5 bases). V was cut by 6 bases and J by 2 bases, with 17 bases left in between. Per the germline V gene, CDR1 is DFQATT and CDR2 is SNEGSKA (reference sequence). The CDR3 covers 15 residues. CDR3 in amino acids: CSARRRADTYNEQFF. In DNA, the CDR3 is TGCAGTGCCAGGAGGCGGGCCGACACCTACAATGAGCAGTTCTTC.